This passage covers 21 T cell receptor beta chains from one sample sequenced in a study of cytomegalovirus exposure and HLA in healthy donors. In the PCR, 60 Vbeta and 13 Jbeta primers were used. Sequencing used immunoSEQ multiplex PCR; TCRdb keeps in-frame clones, though not all of them. The repertoire holds about 36,000 clones, about 70% seen once, with more than 6.5% in the top ten. The material sequenced was PBMCs. These receptors all come from a young man in good health and CMV-seronegative.

This clone appeared once. The rearrangement links TRBV18 to TRBJ1-5; D gene unclear. CDR1 and CDR2 (germline): KGHSH, LQKENI. Trimming took 3 bases from V and 2 from J, leaving 8 bases between them. The CDR3 contains 14 residues. Here the CDR3 reads CASSPRIGNQPQHF. The CDR3 nucleotides are TGTGCCAGCTCACCGAGGATAGGCAATCAGCCCCAGCATTTT.

The V and J genes are TRBV29-1 and TRBJ2-1; a possible D gene is TRBD2 (6 bases). The CDR3 has 15 amino acids. Germline V gives CDR1 SQVTM, CDR2 ANQGSEA. V was clipped by 4 bases and J by 1 base, with 14 bases between them. CDR3: CSVGGGMRSYNEQFF. In nucleotides, the CDR3 is TGCAGCGTTGGGGGCGGGATGCGATCCTACAATGAGCAGTTCTTC.

J is TRBJ2-4 and V is TRBV27; 7 nucleotides align to TRBD2. Trimming took 3 bases from V and 8 from J; bases not matched to a gene: 7. Germline-derived CDR1 and CDR2 are MNHEY and SMNVEV (reference sequence). The CDR3 is 14 amino acids. The DNA of the CDR3 is TGTGCCAGCAGTTTTAGCGGGTGGGCGGACATTCAGTACTTC. This gives the protein CASSFSGWADIQYF.

The chain joins TRBV30 to TRBJ1-6; D gene uncertain. Trimming left V 7 bases short and J 10 bases short, with 20 bases between. CDR1 is GTSNPN, CDR2 SVGIG, per germline (reference sequence). The CDR3 sequence is 14 residues long. For the CDR3, the DNA is TGTGCCTTCCCGGGAGGCGGGCGACCCTCACCCCTCCACTTT. It is translated as CAFPGGGRPSPLHF.

This CDR3 is CASNSGTSNEKLFF. CDR3 nucleotide sequence: TGTGCCAGCAACTCCGGGACATCTAATGAAAAACTGTTTTTT. The chain is built from TRBV28 and TRBJ1-4; D may be TRBD1 (6 bases). This CDR3 comprises 14 residues. Germline lookup yields CDR1 MDHEN and CDR2 SYDVKM. The V end was cut by 7 bases, the J end by 3 bases, with 12 bases between.

The CDR3 region has the DNA TGCAGCGTTGGTCACGGCACTGAAGCTTTCTTT. Its protein product is CSVGHGTEAFF. This chain connects TRBV29-1 to TRBJ1-1; D gene uncertain. The V gene lost 4 bases and the J gene lost 4 bases, with 7 bases spanning the gap. The CDR3 is made up of 11 amino acids. Germline lookup yields CDR1 SQVTM and CDR2 ANQGSEA.

This clone was counted once. The V call is TRBV29-1, the J call TRBJ1-2, with 11 nucleotides matching TRBD1. Germline trimming cut 6 bases from V and 1 base from J; bases unmatched to any gene: 1. The CDR3 is made up of 13 amino acids. The germline V gene has CDR1 SQVTM and CDR2 ANQGSEA. The CDR3 loop reads CSVGTGGNYGYTF. In nucleotides, the CDR3 is TGCAGCGTCGGGACAGGGGGTAACTATGGCTACACCTTC.

This clone appeared a single time. The rearrangement links TRBV7-9 to TRBJ1-4, with TRBD1 matching 11 bases. This CDR3 spans 18 amino acids. Trimming cost V 4 bases and J 6 bases; bases outside gene matches: 13. Germline CDR1 reads SEHNR; CDR2 reads FQNEAQ (reference sequence). As DNA, the CDR3 is TGTGCCAGCAGCTCCCTAAGGGGACAGGGGGTTGGAGATGAAAAACTGTTTTTT. Its translation is CASSSLRGQGVGDEKLFF.

The chain couples TRBV5-4 to TRBJ2-7; 10 nucleotides agree with TRBD2. The junction had 2 bases not matched to a gene; V was cut back by 2 bases and J by 3 bases. Looked up from germline, CDR1 is SGHNT and CDR2 is YYREEE (reference sequence). There are 14 residues in the CDR3. CDR3 bases: TGTGCCAGCAGCTTAGCGGGAGGGATCTACGAGCAGTACTTC. It yields the protein CASSLAGGIYEQYF.

The J gene is TRBJ2-7, the V gene TRBV6-5, with D possibly being TRBD1 (7 bases). The CDR3 covers 15 residues. V gave up 2 bases and J gave up 2 bases, with 13 bases separating them. The germline CDR1 and CDR2 sequences are MNHEY and SVGAGI. CDR3 sequence reads: CASSYQGGRAYEQYF. CDR3 nucleotide sequence: TGTGCCAGCAGTTACCAGGGGGGCCGGGCCTACGAGCAGTACTTC.

The chain uses TRBV7-9 and TRBJ1-1; D ambiguous. The germline V and J ends were trimmed by 1 base and 3 bases, with 6 bases remaining between them. CDR3 length equals 13 residues. CDR1 and CDR2 (germline): SEHNR, FQNEAQ (reference sequence). The CDR3 loop is CASSLVSDTEAFF. In DNA, the CDR3 is TGTGCCAGCAGCTTAGTTTCGGACACTGAAGCTTTCTTT.

The chain links TRBV21-1 to TRBJ2-2; the table's D call, TRBD2, was not checked against the DNA. TRBV21-1 is described as a pseudogene. There are 14 residues in the CDR3. The CDR3 DNA reads as TGTGCCAGCAGCAAAGTATCGAGCTCGGGGGAGCTGTTTTTT. Translated: CASSKVSSSGELFF.

This sequence joins TRBV6-1 and TRBJ2-7; D gene uncertain. V dropped 6 bases and J dropped 1 base, with 10 bases sitting between them. Germline CDR1 and CDR2: MNHNS and SASEGT. This CDR3 region has 13 residues. The CDR3 nucleotides read TGTGCCAGCAGCCTGGGCAGATCCTACGAGCAGTACTTC. Translation gives CASSLGRSYEQYF.

J is TRBJ2-7 and V is TRBV5-1; 12 positions match TRBD1. The germline gives CDR1 SGHRS, CDR2 YFSETQ. The ends lost 3 bases at V and 6 bases at J; junction bases unmatched: 4. CDR3 length: 14 residues. CDR3 sequence: CASSSGQGAFEQYF. CDR3 DNA: TGCGCCAGCAGCTCGGGACAGGGGGCCTTCGAGCAGTACTTC.

This rearrangement joins TRBV7-6 to TRBJ2-3, with 8 bases identical to TRBD1. J was trimmed by 6 bases and V by 5 bases; bases with no gene match: 10. The germline V gene has CDR1 SGHVS and CDR2 FNYEAQ. CDR3 length equals 15 residues. In DNA form, the CDR3 reads TGTGCCAGCAGCCATAGACAGGGGTTCGTGGATACGCAGTATTTT. It yields the protein CASSHRQGFVDTQYF.

The chain uses TRBV4-2 and TRBJ2-3; D possibly corresponds to TRBD2 (6 bases). This CDR3 has 17 residues. With 3 bases removed from V and 1 base from J, the gap between germline ends came to 17 bases. CDR1 is LGHNA, CDR2 YNFKEQ, per germline. The CDR3 region is CASSHPLGGDGTDTQYF. Here the CDR3 DNA reads TGTGCCAGCAGCCACCCCCTTGGCGGGGACGGCACAGATACGCAGTATTTT.

This chain uses TRBV7-2 with TRBJ1-6, with D possibly TRBD1 on 5 matching bases. The V end lost 1 base, the J end lost 5 bases, and 9 bases lay between the germline ends. Per germline, CDR1 SGHTA and CDR2 FQGNSA. CDR3 length: 15 residues. The CDR3 DNA reads TGTGCCAGCAGCTTAGAGGCAGGGAATAATTCACCCCTCCACTTT. Residues: CASSLEAGNNSPLHF. Supplemented by reference TRBV7-2 and TRBJ1-6, the full variable domain reads GAGVSQSPSNKVTEKGKDVELRCDPISGHTALYWYRQSLGQGLEFLIYFQGNSAPDKSGLPSDRFSAERTGGSVSTLTIQRTQQEDSAVYLCASSLEAGNNSPLHFGNGTRLTVT.

V usage is TRBV6-5 and J usage is TRBJ2-5; the match to TRBD2 covers 10 bases. V dropped 6 bases and J dropped 5; count of bases not matched to a gene: 9. The length of the CDR3 is 15 residues. Germline loops: CDR1 MNHEY, CDR2 SVGAGI. CDR3 amino acids: CASRLAGGRRETQYF. The CDR3 nucleotides read TGTGCCAGCAGATTAGCGGGAGGTAGGAGGGAGACCCAGTACTTC.

This clone was recorded a few times. The gene calls are TRBV7-6 and TRBJ2-6; 9 nucleotides match TRBD1. Germline loops: CDR1 SGHVS, CDR2 FNYEAQ. The CDR3 runs to 18 residues. V lost 5 bases, J lost 2 bases, and 10 bases stayed unmatched. CDR3 sequence (DNA): TGTGCCAGCAGCGGGGGGGACAGGGTATTCGCTGGGGCCAACGTCCTGACTTTC. As protein: CASSGGDRVFAGANVLTF.

This clone was picked up a small number of times. This sequence joins TRBV9 and TRBJ1-1, with D possibly matching TRBD1 (6 bases). The CDR3 runs 13 residues. Germline V gene data show CDR1 as SGDLS and CDR2 as YYNGEE. The V end was cut by 6 bases, the J end by 1 base, with 10 bases between. The DNA for the CDR3 is TGTGCCAGCAATACACAGGGGAACACTGAAGCTTTCTTT. Its translation is CASNTQGNTEAFF.

In this sample, this clone turned up once. This chain uses TRBV28 with TRBJ2-5, with 7 bases lining up with TRBD2. Germline V gene data show CDR1 as MDHEN and CDR2 as SYDVKM. The V segment lost 5 bases and the J segment 7 bases; nucleotides outside the gene matches: 13. This CDR3 is 15 amino acids long. CDR3 in DNA: TGTGCCAGCAGTACCAGGAGGGGCCCGGGGGGGACCCAGTACTTC. It yields the protein CASSTRRGPGGTQYF.